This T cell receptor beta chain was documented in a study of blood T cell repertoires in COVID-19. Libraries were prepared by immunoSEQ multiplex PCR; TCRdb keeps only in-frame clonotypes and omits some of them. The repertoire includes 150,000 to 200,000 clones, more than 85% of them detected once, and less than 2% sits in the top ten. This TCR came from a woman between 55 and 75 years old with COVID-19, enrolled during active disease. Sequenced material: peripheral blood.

The chain's CDR3 is CARGGENLNQPQHF. The CDR3 DNA follows: TGTGCCAGGGGGGGGGAGAACCTCAATCAGCCCCAGCATTTT. The gene calls are TRBV2 and TRBJ1-5; possibly TRBD1 for D (5 bases). Germline V gene data show CDR1 as SNHLY and CDR2 as FYNNEI. V was clipped by 9 bases and J by 3 bases, with 15 bases between them. The CDR3 is 14 residues long. Full variable domain (missing parts from reference TRBV2 and TRBJ1-5): EPEVTQTPSHQVTQMGQEVILRCVPISNHLYFYWYRQILGQKVEFLVSFYNNEISEKSEIFDDQFSVERPDGSNFTLKIRSTKLEDSAMYFCARGGENLNQPQHFGDGTRLSIL.